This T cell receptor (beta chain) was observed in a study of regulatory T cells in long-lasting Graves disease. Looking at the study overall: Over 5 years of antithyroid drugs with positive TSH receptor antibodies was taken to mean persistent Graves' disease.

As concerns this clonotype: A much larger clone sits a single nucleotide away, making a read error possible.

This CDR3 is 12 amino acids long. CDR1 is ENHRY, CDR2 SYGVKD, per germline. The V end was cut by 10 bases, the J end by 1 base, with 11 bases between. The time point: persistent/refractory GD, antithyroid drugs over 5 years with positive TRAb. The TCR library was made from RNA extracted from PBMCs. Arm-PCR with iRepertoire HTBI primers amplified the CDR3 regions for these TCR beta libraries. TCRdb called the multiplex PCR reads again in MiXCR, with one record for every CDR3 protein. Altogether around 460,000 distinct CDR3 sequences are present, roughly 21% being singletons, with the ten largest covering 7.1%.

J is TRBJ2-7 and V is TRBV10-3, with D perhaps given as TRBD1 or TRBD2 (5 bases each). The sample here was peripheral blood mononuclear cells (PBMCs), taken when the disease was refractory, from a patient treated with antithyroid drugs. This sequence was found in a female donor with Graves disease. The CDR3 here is CATNGGSYEQYF. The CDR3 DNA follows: TGTGCCACCAATGGGGGTTCCTACGAGCAGTACTTC.